What follows are 7 T cell receptor beta chains derived from one specimen sequenced in a study of shared clonotypes between healthy human individuals. TCRdb keeps only in-frame clones here, not all; method: immunoSEQ multiplex PCR. The table records a few million clones, just under 95% of them present only once. Cells designated naive CD8 were CD45RO-negative and were positively selected for CCR7, with terminally differentiated effector memory CD45RA+ cells excluded. What was sequenced was naive CD8+ T cells from PBMCs. Receptors were obtained from a young man in good health. Some clones in this sample may be carry-over from other donors' samples.

This chain uses TRBV19 with TRBJ2-3; perhaps TRBD1 as D (5 bases). This CDR3 has 15 residues. CDR1 and CDR2 from the germline V gene are LNHDA and SQIVND (reference sequence). V lost 3 bases and J lost 2, with 12 bases in between. The CDR3 spells CASSMGPGITDTQYF. CDR3 coding DNA: TGTGCCAGTAGTATGGGTCCAGGGATCACAGATACGCAGTATTTT.

Turning to this clone: This same CDR3 is encoded by further DNA sequences in the sample. The chain carries TRBV27 and TRBJ2-1; maybe TRBD1 (5 bases). V lost 5 bases, J lost 4 bases, and 12 bases lay in between. Germline-derived CDR1 and CDR2 are MNHEY and SMNVEV (reference sequence). CDR3 length: 14 residues. Written as DNA, the CDR3 is TGTGCCAGCAGTCTAAGGGGCCCTTACAATGAGCAGTTCTTC. Translating gives CASSLRGPYNEQFF.

In DNA form, the CDR3 reads TGTGCCAGCAGCACACCCGGGACACCTTACAATGAGCAGTTCTTC. Protein: CASSTPGTPYNEQFF. The chain is built from TRBV9 and TRBJ2-1, with a tentative D call TRBD1 (6 bases). The CDR3 spans 15 residues. From germline, CDR1 is SGDLS and CDR2 YYNGEE. The V end was cut by 4 bases, the J end by 4 bases, with 15 bases between.

This chain links TRBV28 with TRBJ2-1; weak D call: TRBD2 (6 bases). The germline CDR1 and CDR2 sequences are MDHEN and SYDVKM. Trimming shortened V by 8 bases and J by 7 bases, and 15 bases separated the two germline ends. The CDR3 runs 13 residues. The DNA for the CDR3 is TGTGCCAGCGGAGCGGGCGAGGGGAATGAGCAGTTCTTC. Protein sequence: CASGAGEGNEQFF.

The chain has TRBV7-9 and TRBJ2-7, with D hard to call. Germline CDR1 SEHNR, CDR2 FQNEAQ (reference sequence). Deletions cut 5 bases from V and 6 bases from J, with 11 bases between. This CDR3 is built from 12 residues. The CDR3 sequence is CASSPSELEQYF. CDR3 bases: TGTGCCAGCAGCCCGAGCGAGCTCGAGCAGTACTTC.

Concerning this clone itself: The same CDR3 also results from other DNA sequences found in this sample. The chain recombines TRBV9 with TRBJ2-3; D uncertain. V dropped 0 bases and J dropped 3 bases, with 11 bases sitting between them. The CDR3 loop spans 15 amino acids. Germline CDR1 is SGDLS and CDR2 is YYNGEE. The CDR3 sequence: CASSVAPGSTDTQYF. The CDR3 nucleotides read TGTGCCAGCAGCGTAGCTCCAGGTTCGACAGATACGCAGTATTTT.

This chain connects TRBV19 to TRBJ1-2; 7 bases agree with TRBD1. V lost 6 bases and J lost 5; bases outside the gene matches: 12. Germline V CDR1 and CDR2: LNHDA, SQIVND (reference sequence). The CDR3 is 15 residues long. The CDR3 nucleotides are TGTGCCAGTAGACACGGACAGGCGGAATCTTATGGCTACACCTTC. Amino acid sequence: CASRHGQAESYGYTF.